This T cell receptor (beta chain) was retrieved from a study of blood T cell repertoires in COVID-19. Germline CDR1 is SGHRS and CDR2 is YFSETQ. The CDR3 has 13 amino acids. Trimming shortened V by 3 bases and J by 3 bases, and 9 bases separated the two germline ends. Original processing methods: The assay estimated nucleated cells by amplifying reference gene primers. Generated by immunoSEQ multiplex PCR, the TCRdb table keeps only in-frame clones and is missing some. V and J calls and clone size are given by that table; D and trimming were obtained from the DNA. The sample includes about 150,000 clones, roughly 79% of them seen just once.

The material sequenced was peripheral blood. The chain is built from TRBV5-1 and TRBJ1-1; tentative D call: TRBD1 (6 bases). The origin of this receptor is a woman aged 60-75 years with active or convalescent COVID-19. The CDR3 is CASSWDTYTEAFF. The CDR3 DNA is TGCGCCAGCAGCTGGGACACATACACTGAAGCTTTCTTT.